The 20 T cell receptor beta chains listed next were all sequenced from one sample in a study of OX40 agonist ivuxolimab in advanced cancers. Method: immunoSEQ multiplex PCR; TCRdb's copy keeps in-frame clones and lacks some. The data hold about 24,000 clones, with more than 80% observed a single time. The sequencing here drew on CD4+ or CD8+ T cells sorted from blood, taken in a trial of the OX40 agonist ivuxolimab. The receptors shown here come from an adult with an advanced solid tumor such as melanoma, head and neck, liver or kidney cancer.

This chain connects TRBV10-3 to TRBJ2-7; the match to TRBD1 covers 9 bases. The V gene end was trimmed by 6 bases and the J gene end by 4 bases; junction bases not matched to a gene: 13. This CDR3 contains 16 residues. Germline V gives CDR1 ENHRY, CDR2 SYGVKD. The CDR3 protein is CAIRAGRDRVGYEQYF. In DNA, the CDR3 is TGTGCCATCAGGGCAGGACGGGACAGGGTTGGTTACGAGCAGTACTTC.

This clone came up once. DNA for the CDR3: TGCGCCAGCAGCTTCGGGTCTAGCGGGAGGCAAGAGACCCAGTACTTC. Translated: CASSFGSSGRQETQYF. J is TRBJ2-5 and V is TRBV5-1; 11 bases match TRBD2. This CDR3 is 16 amino acids long. CDR1 SGHRS and CDR2 YFSETQ come from the germline V gene. After removal of 2 bases from V and 2 bases from J, the junction contained 5 bases not matched to a gene.

The chain recombines TRBV7-8 with TRBJ1-2, with TRBD1 matching over 7 bases. Losses at the gene ends were 5 bases for V and 4 bases for J; bases not matched to a gene: 7. Germline assignment: CDR1 SGHVS and CDR2 FQNEAQ. The CDR3 length is 14 residues. CDR3 amino acids: CASSEKTGFYGYTF. CDR3 nucleotides: TGTGCCAGCAGCGAAAAGACAGGGTTCTATGGCTACACCTTC.

This chain links TRBV7-2 with TRBJ2-3; tentative D call: TRBD2 (6 bases). The germline V gene encodes CDR1 SGHTA and CDR2 FQGNSA. This CDR3 contains 14 residues. V was trimmed by 4 bases and J by 5 bases, leaving 13 bases between them. CDR3 sequence reads: CASSSGSGGDTQYF. The CDR3 nucleotides are TGTGCCAGCAGCTCAGGGTCCGGGGGAGATACGCAGTATTTT.

This rearrangement joins TRBV7-6 to TRBJ1-1, with D possibly TRBD1 on 5 matching bases. Germline-derived CDR1 and CDR2 are SGHVS and FNYEAQ. The CDR3 contains 14 residues. With 5 bases removed from V and 5 bases from J, the gap between germline ends came to 15 bases. CDR3 nucleotide sequence: TGTGCCAGCAGCACAGTTCTGGGGGGGACTGAAGCTTTCTTT. This translates into CASSTVLGGTEAFF.

The genes are TRBV4-3 and TRBJ2-2; TRBD2 matches 13 bases. V lost 1 base and J lost 2; bases outside the gene matches: 7. The CDR3 has 19 residues. Germline V gives CDR1 LGHNA, CDR2 YSLEER. The CDR3 protein is CASSQVMGTSGTNTGELFF. The CDR3 bases are TGCGCCAGCAGCCAAGTAATGGGGACTAGCGGGACCAACACCGGGGAGCTGTTTTTT.

This clone was observed a few times. The V gene is TRBV27, the J gene TRBJ1-4, with 7 bases matching TRBD1. This CDR3 comprises 14 residues. J was trimmed by 4 bases and V by 6 bases; bases with no gene match: 5. From germline, CDR1 is MNHEY and CDR2 SMNVEV (reference sequence). The CDR3 protein is CASSPTGSNEKLFF. CDR3 bases: TGTGCCAGCAGCCCGACAGGGAGTAATGAAAAACTGTTTTTT.

The chain combines TRBV5-1 with TRBJ1-2; TRBD1 might be the D (5 bases). Germline V gives CDR1 SGHRS, CDR2 YFSETQ. The V end was cut by 0 bases, the J end by 1 base, with 10 bases between. The CDR3 has 15 residues. Here the CDR3 reads CASSLASGNNYGYTF. The CDR3 nucleotides read TGCGCCAGCAGCTTGGCGTCAGGGAATAACTATGGCTACACCTTC. The full variable domain, with the rest looked up from reference TRBV5-1 and TRBJ1-2, is KAGVTQTPRYLIKTRGQQVTLSCSPISGHRSVSWYQQTPGQGLQFLFEYFSETQRNKGNFPGRFSGRQFSNSRSEMNVSTLELGDSALYLCASSLASGNNYGYTFGSGTRLTVV.

V usage is TRBV28 and J usage is TRBJ1-1, with 8 nucleotides matching TRBD1. In germline, CDR1 is MDHEN, CDR2 SYDVKM. The CDR3 is 16 amino acids. V lost 2 bases to trimming and J lost 1 base; unmatched junction nucleotides: 6. CDR3 protein: CASSLGNRGRNTEAFF. DNA of the CDR3: TGTGCCAGCAGTTTAGGAAACAGGGGGAGGAACACTGAAGCTTTCTTT.

This clone was detected a few times. The gene calls are TRBV30 and TRBJ2-6; D is undetermined. Per the germline V gene, CDR1 is GTSNPN and CDR2 is SVGIG (reference sequence). V was trimmed by 6 bases and J by 0 bases, leaving 6 bases between them. The CDR3 is made up of 13 amino acids. CDR3 amino acids: CACSPSGANVLTF. The CDR3 nucleotides read TGTGCCTGCTCTCCCTCTGGGGCCAACGTCCTGACTTTC.

This clone occurred once. The V and J genes are TRBV19 and TRBJ1-3; no firm D call. The germline gives CDR1 LNHDA, CDR2 SQIVND (reference sequence). The CDR3 has 16 residues. V shed 3 bases and J shed 0 bases, with 12 bases lying between them. For the CDR3, the DNA is TGTGCCAGTAGTATTCCAGGAACTTACTCTGGAAACACCATATATTTT. It encodes CASSIPGTYSGNTIYF.

The genes are TRBV9 and TRBJ2-1, with a possible D match to TRBD2 (5 bases). CDR3 length: 15 amino acids. V dropped 4 bases and J dropped 6 bases, with 17 bases sitting between them. Germline V gene sequence: CDR1 SGDLS, CDR2 YYNGEE. The CDR3 coding sequence is TGTGCCAGCAGCCCACAAACTTTGAGCGGCAATGAGCAGTTCTTC. This gives the protein CASSPQTLSGNEQFF.

The chain uses TRBV4-3 and TRBJ2-7; D is undetermined. Germline values: CDR1 LGHNA, CDR2 YSLEER. The CDR3 covers 15 residues. Trimming shortened V by 1 base and J by 6 bases, and 16 bases separated the two germline ends. The CDR3 nucleotides are TGCGCCAGCAGCCAAGTCCAAGGGTCGGGTCGCGAGCAGTACTTC. Protein product: CASSQVQGSGREQYF.

This clone has just a few counts. The V gene is TRBV7-9, the J gene TRBJ2-3; D is unresolved. Germline lookup yields CDR1 SEHNR and CDR2 FQNEAQ (reference sequence). The CDR3 is 14 amino acids. The germline V and J ends were trimmed by 1 base and 1 base, with 6 bases remaining between them. The CDR3 region is CASSLVSGTDTQYF. CDR3 sequence (DNA): TGTGCCAGCAGCTTAGTATCGGGCACAGATACGCAGTATTTT.

This clone was recorded a few times. The rearrangement links TRBV9 to TRBJ2-7; 7 bases line up with TRBD2. The germline V gene encodes CDR1 SGDLS and CDR2 YYNGEE. Trimming at V came to 0 bases and at J to 3 bases, leaving 6 bases not matched to a gene. The CDR3 consists of 15 residues. The CDR3 sequence is CASSVAASGIYEQYF. As DNA, the CDR3 is TGTGCCAGCAGCGTAGCGGCTAGCGGAATCTACGAGCAGTACTTC.

The rearrangement uses TRBV7-3 and TRBJ1-1; 7 bases line up with TRBD1. The ends lost 0 bases at V and 4 bases at J; junction bases unmatched: 5. This CDR3 spans 15 amino acids. The germline V gene encodes CDR1 SGHTA and CDR2 FQGTGA. CDR3 nucleotide sequence: TGTGCCAGCAGCTTAACTCAGGGGGGATCCACTGAAGCTTTCTTT. Translating it yields CASSLTQGGSTEAFF.

This clone was observed a few times. V is TRBV30 and J is TRBJ1-1; D ambiguous. CDR1 is GTSNPN, CDR2 SVGIG, per germline (reference sequence). This CDR3 comprises 12 residues. The CDR3 DNA is TGTGCGAGGACTAGGCGCGGCACTGAAGCTTTCTTT. Its translation: CARTRRGTEAFF. Looking up the rest from reference TRBV30 and TRBJ1-1 gives the full variable domain: SQTIHQWPATLVQPVGSPLSLECTVEGTSNPNLYWYRQAAGRGLQLLFYSVGIGQISSEVPQNLSASRPQDRQFILSSKKLLLSDSGFYLCARTRRGTEAFFGQGTRLTVV.

This rearrangement joins TRBV5-1 to TRBJ2-1; the D gene is possibly TRBD2 (5 bases). Germline-derived CDR1 and CDR2 are SGHRS and YFSETQ. V was pared by 3 bases and J by 5 bases, with 12 bases between. The CDR3 runs 14 residues. The CDR3 region is CASSSIVGDNEQFF. In nucleotides, the CDR3 is TGCGCCAGCAGCTCCATCGTGGGAGACAATGAGCAGTTCTTC.

V usage is TRBV27 and J usage is TRBJ2-7; 7 bases align to TRBD1. The length of the CDR3 is 15 residues. Germline V gene lookup returns CDR1 MNHEY and CDR2 SMNVEV (reference sequence). J lost 9 bases, V lost 3 bases, and 14 bases had no gene match. In DNA, the CDR3 is TGTGCCAGCAGTTTTCAGAGGACAGGATTAGGAGGGCAGTACTTC. Encoded protein: CASSFQRTGLGGQYF.

About this clone: One end of the junction does not line up with germline, which may come from a read error. This chain connects TRBV7-9 to TRBJ2-7, with 10 bases that match TRBD2. Germline V CDR1 and CDR2: SEHNR, FQNEAQ (reference sequence). This CDR3 comprises 16 residues. The CDR3 DNA follows: TGTGCCAGCAGCATAGCTAGCGGGGGACTTCCCTACGAGCAGTACTTC. Protein sequence: CASSIASGGLPYEQYF.